A single sample is the source of the 10 T cell receptor beta chains below, sequenced in a study of blood T cell repertoires in COVID-19. Sequencing was performed with immunoSEQ multiplex PCR; in TCRdb, only in-frame clones are kept and a portion is missing. Among some 90,000 clones listed, 80% to 90% were seen once. The sample was peripheral blood. The receptors stem from a woman of 80 years or more with active COVID-19.

This chain links TRBV20-1 with TRBJ2-1; tentatively, D is TRBD1 (6 bases). Trimming stripped 5 bases from V and 7 bases from J, with 9 bases between. The CDR3 has 11 amino acids. Germline assignment: CDR1 DFQATT and CDR2 SNEGSKA (reference sequence). CDR3 sequence (DNA): TGCAGTGCTGATCAGGGGAATGAGCAGTTCTTC. It is translated as CSADQGNEQFF.

The chain uses TRBV3-1 (or the pseudogene TRBV3-2) and TRBJ2-5; TRBD2 matches 7 bases. CDR1 and CDR2 from the germline V gene are LGHDT and YNNKEL (reference sequence). V lost 1 base, J lost 5 bases, and 16 bases stayed unmatched. This CDR3 is 18 amino acids long. The CDR3 protein is CASSQGIVRGGVMETQYF. The CDR3 DNA reads TGTGCCAGCAGCCAAGGGATAGTTCGGGGAGGGGTAATGGAGACCCAGTACTTC.

The chain combines TRBV7-2 with TRBJ2-5, with a possible D match to TRBD1 (5 bases). From germline, CDR1 is SGHTA and CDR2 FQGNSA. Trimming removed 4 bases at V and 2 bases at J, with 11 bases between. This CDR3 contains 14 residues. The CDR3 sequence is CASSSGQNQETQYF. CDR3 DNA sequence: TGTGCCAGCAGCTCTGGACAAAATCAAGAGACCCAGTACTTC.

V usage is TRBV5-6 and J usage is TRBJ2-1; 13 nucleotides line up with TRBD2. The CDR3 length is 16 residues. The V and J ends lost 4 bases and 9 bases, in that order; junction bases with no gene match: 10. Germline CDR1 SGHDT, CDR2 YYEEEE. CDR3 bases: TGTGCCAGCAGCGTAATTACTAGCGGGAGGGCCCCTGAGCAGTTCTTC. It is translated as CASSVITSGRAPEQFF. Variable domain in full (rest from reference TRBV5-6 and TRBJ2-1): DAGVTQSPTHLIKTRGQQVTLRCSPKSGHDTVSWYQQALGQGPQFIFQYYEEEERQRGNFPDRFSGHQFPNYSSELNVNALLLGDSALYLCASSVITSGRAPEQFFGPGTRLTVL.

The gene calls are TRBV27 and TRBJ2-7; D is uncertain. Germline lookup yields CDR1 MNHEY and CDR2 SMNVEV (reference sequence). The V end lost 4 bases, the J end lost 9 bases, and 13 bases lay between the germline ends. CDR3 length equals 12 residues. CDR3 loop: CASSSAYTLQYF. In nucleotides, the CDR3 is TGTGCCAGCAGTTCCGCCTATACGCTGCAGTACTTC.

This clone was picked up one time. The rearrangement uses TRBV28 and TRBJ2-5; tentatively, D is TRBD2 (6 bases). The germline V gene encodes CDR1 MDHEN and CDR2 SYDVKM. The V end was cut by 4 bases, the J end by 4 bases, with 16 bases between. This CDR3 region has 15 residues. The DNA for the CDR3 is TGTGCCAGCAGTTCATCTAGCGTCTCTTCAGAGACCCAGTACTTC. This encodes CASSSSSVSSETQYF.

The chain recombines TRBV20-1 with TRBJ2-7, with D tentatively TRBD2 (6 bases). In germline, CDR1 is DFQATT, CDR2 SNEGSKA (reference sequence). The V end lost 3 bases, the J end lost 2 bases, and 14 bases lay between the germline ends. CDR3 length: 14 residues. The CDR3 DNA sequence: TGCAGTGCTAGTTTCCCCGGGGAGGCCTACGAGCAGTACTTC. This encodes CSASFPGEAYEQYF.

This clone was seen a single time. V gene TRBV21-1 combines with J gene TRBJ1-5; the table's D gene call, TRBD1, was not cross checked with the DNA. TRBV21-1 is marked as a pseudogene. This CDR3 comprises 16 residues. The CDR3 DNA reads TGTGCCAGCAGCCCGGACGGGCAGGGTTGGAATCAGCCCCAGCATTTT. It is translated as CASSPDGQGWNQPQHF.

Concerning this clone: The germline gene is not matched at one end of the junction; a read error may be the cause. This chain connects TRBV6-2 or TRBV6-3 to TRBJ2-1, with D perhaps TRBD2 (5 bases). The CDR3 totals 14 residues. Germline loops: CDR1 MNHEY, CDR2 SVGEGT. The CDR3 DNA reads as TGTGCCAGCAGTTCGGCTAGCTCCAACAATGAGCAGTTCTTC. Its translation is CASSSASSNNEQFF.

This chain links TRBV3-1 (or the pseudogene TRBV3-2) with TRBJ2-7, with 10 bases lining up with TRBD1. From germline, CDR1 is LGHDT and CDR2 YNNKEL (reference sequence). This CDR3 spans 15 amino acids. Trimming at V came to 4 bases and at J to 5 bases, leaving 8 bases not matched to a gene. CDR3 amino acids: CASSPTGTGAHEQYF. The CDR3 DNA follows: TGTGCCAGCAGCCCCACCGGGACAGGGGCCCACGAGCAGTACTTC.